The source of this T cell receptor (beta chain) is a study of cytomegalovirus exposure and HLA in healthy donors. Study in general: Drawn from HLA-typed donors, 83 million or so unique TCRs were held in an early data release.

As concerns this clone: Its target is unknown.

General observations from the study: It was 150 or so TCR beta chains that were listed as cytomegalovirus-associated. Likely technical artifact: a cluster of highly shared sequence variants.

The primer mix had 60 Vbeta and 13 Jbeta primers. Clones were read by immunoSEQ multiplex PCR, and TCRdb kept only the in-frame ones, dropping some. The sample holds roughly 150,000 clones, 75% seen once. Donors were ostensibly healthy at sampling, although undocumented immune exposures were probable. Trimming pared 4 bases from V and 4 bases from J, leaving 11 bases between. Looked up from germline, CDR1 is MDHEN and CDR2 is SYDVKM. CDR3 size: 14 residues. Sequencing was done on a sample of PBMCs. The receptor was derived from a man younger than 35 in good health and CMV-seropositive. The rearrangement links TRBV28 to TRBJ1-3; tentative D call: TRBD1 (6 bases). This CDR3 is CASSSLRGGNTIYF. The CDR3 region has the DNA TGTGCCAGCAGTTCGCTGAGGGGGGGAAACACCATATATTTT. Together with reference TRBV28 and TRBJ1-3, the CDR3 gives the full variable domain: DVKVTQSSRYLVKRTGEKVFLECVQDMDHENMFWYRQDPGLGLRLIYFSYDVKMKEKGDIPEGYSVSREKKERFSLILESASTNQTSMYLCASSSLRGGNTIYFGEGSWLTVV.